Described below is a single TCR beta chain sequence and its context. As handled by the study authors: Quantification of nucleated cells was approximated via reference gene primer amplification. Sequencing used immunoSEQ multiplex PCR; TCRdb keeps in-frame clones, though not all of them. V and J calls and clone size are given by that table; D and trimming were obtained from the DNA. The sample includes a few hundred thousand clones, 89% of them seen just once. This sample was taken from a study of blood T cell repertoires in COVID-19. About the study: Collection of acute and convalescent COVID-19 samples took place in the United States, Italy and Spain. From T cells, B-cell-depleted T cells, or PBMCs came the material, which was cDNA or gDNA.

V was pared by 8 bases and J by 7 bases, with 12 bases of the junction left unmatched. CDR3 length equals 16 residues. Germline loops: CDR1 SNHLY, CDR2 FYNNEI. This sequence originates from a woman aged 40 to 50 who had recovered from COVID-19. This sequence joins TRBV2 and TRBJ2-5, with 14 positions matching TRBD2. Sequencing input: peripheral blood. CDR3 sequence reads: CASAPGTSGSRVTQYF. CDR3 nucleotides: TGTGCCAGCGCCCCCGGGACTAGCGGGAGTAGGGTGACCCAGTACTTC.